This T cell receptor (beta chain) was sequenced during a study of blood T cell repertoires in COVID-19. For the study at large: Samples taken during acute and convalescent COVID-19 were collected in the United States, Italy and Spain. T cells, B-cell-depleted T cells, or PBMCs supplied cDNA or gDNA.

In the authors' methods: Nucleated cell number was recorded as an estimate derived from reference gene primer amplification. Assay used: immunoSEQ multiplex PCR; TCRdb lists only in-frame clones, some missing. Clone size and V and J calls were adopted from that table, with D and trimming inferred from the DNA. The sample contains 100,000 to 150,000 clones, approximately 88% of which appear only once. The ends were cut back, 6 bases at V and 0 bases at J, with 14 bases in the middle. Germline CDR1 and CDR2: KGHSH and LQKENI. This CDR3 contains 16 residues. This chain uses TRBV18 with TRBJ1-4; D is perhaps TRBD1 (6 bases). This sequence was found in a woman aged 80 or over with acute or convalescent COVID-19. Sequencing was performed on peripheral blood. Here the CDR3 reads CASSTGTRSTNEKLFF. DNA of the CDR3: TGTGCCAGCTCTACCGGGACAAGGTCAACTAATGAAAAACTGTTTTTT.